This is a list of T cell receptor beta chains from one sample in a study of response to subunit inactivated influenza vaccine. A single record per CDR3 protein comes from TCRdb applying MiXCR to the RT-PCR reads. The data contain fewer than 250,000 distinct CDR3 sequences, under 15% of them singletons. The sequencing used CD8+ T cells sorted from PBMCs, collected around 5 days after vaccination. The receptor set was obtained from a man aged 50-59 years who received an inactivated influenza vaccine. Both conserved end residues are part of each CDR3. D genes are given only for firm matches. Clone size is stated in some rows and not others, as once, few, many or a class when expanded.

TGTGCCAGCAAATCCCTCGGGGCGGGGGGGCCAGATACGCAGTATTTT,CASKSLGAGGPDTQYF,TRBJ2-3,TRBD2,few,TRBV28,16
TGTGCCAGCAGAATTTCAGGGGGCAGGGTTGAAAAACTGTTTTTT,CASRISGGRVEKLFF,TRBJ1-4,TRBD1,many,TRBV12-3/TRBV12-4,15
TGTGCCAGCTCATCTTCCGACAGGGTACGTGAGCAGTTCTTC,CASSSSDRVREQFF,TRBJ2-1,TRBD1,many,TRBV18,14
TGCGCCAGCAGCCGAGAAGCAGGGGAATTTACCGGGGAGCTGTTTTTT,CASSREAGEFTGELFF,TRBJ2-2,-,-,TRBV4-3,16
TGTGCCAGCAGTTTTGGGACCGGGGCCATGGGCACTGAAGCTTTCTTT,CASSFGTGAMGTEAFF,TRBJ1-1,-,few,TRBV6-5,16
TGTGCCAGCAGCCCTCTTGGAGGGGGTGGCGATGGCTACACCTTC,CASSPLGGGGDGYTF,TRBJ1-2,-,few,TRBV11-2,15
TGTGCCAGCAGTCACTTCGAGAGCGGGGGGGCCTACAATGAGCAGTTCTTC,CASSHFESGGAYNEQFF,TRBJ2-1,TRBD2,many,TRBV12-3/TRBV12-4,17
TGTGCCAGCAGCTTAGACACGGCGGGTGTTTTTAAGCAGTTCTTC,CASSLDTAGVFKQFF,TRBJ2-1,-,-,TRBV7-2,15
TGTGCCAGCAGTTTAGGGGGGGCCTTCACAGATACGCAGTATTTT,CASSLGGAFTDTQYF,TRBJ2-3,-,few,TRBV12-3/TRBV12-4,15
TGTGCCAGCAGTGAATATAAGTCACAAGAGACCCAGTACTTC,CASSEYKSQETQYF,TRBJ2-5,-,once,TRBV25-1,14
TGTGCCAGCAGGCCCGCCCGCGGGGACTTTATGGAGCTGTTTTTT,CASRPARGDFMELFF,TRBJ2-2,-,-,TRBV11-2,15
TGTGCCACCAGTGATTTCGCCGGGACAGGGGACGAGCAGTTCTTC,CATSDFAGTGDEQFF,TRBJ2-1,TRBD1,-,TRBV24-1,15
TGTGCCAGCAGACCCGCGGGCAGGGTGGTTTGGGATGAGCAGTTCTTC,CASRPAGRVVWDEQFF,TRBJ2-1,-,-,TRBV28,16
TGCGCCAGCAGCCAAGCCTGGGGGCAGACTAGCACAGATACGCAGTATTTT,CASSQAWGQTSTDTQYF,TRBJ2-3,-,few,TRBV4-3,17
TGCAGCGTCGGACTAGAGCAGTTCTTC,CSVGLEQFF,TRBJ2-1,-,many,TRBV29-1,9
TGTGCCAGCAGTTCAGGGACAGATAACAATCAGCCCCAGCATTTT,CASSSGTDNNQPQHF,TRBJ1-5,TRBD1,-,TRBV2,15
TGTGCCAGCAGGGGACAGGGCGGGCTCGTTAATTCACCCCTCCACTTT,CASRGQGGLVNSPLHF,TRBJ1-6,TRBD1,few,TRBV2,16
TGTGCTAGCAGCCCAACTAGCGGGGGGGCCGTGGAGACCCAGTACTTC,CASSPTSGGAVETQYF,TRBJ2-5,TRBD2,few,TRBV7-7,16
TGCGCCAGCAGCTTGGTTATAGACAACTACGAGCAGTACTTC,CASSLVIDNYEQYF,TRBJ2-7,-,-,TRBV5-1,14
TGTGCCAGCAGTTCACCCCGGGACCGAGCCTACGAGCAGTACTTC,CASSSPRDRAYEQYF,TRBJ2-7,-,few,TRBV28,15
TGTGCCACCAGTGATATAGGGCTAGCGGGAGGGGGCTCCTACAATGAGCAGTTCTTC,CATSDIGLAGGGSYNEQFF,TRBJ2-1,TRBD2,few,TRBV24-1,19
TGTGCCAGCAGTTACCAAACAGGGTTCGGTGGCTACACCTTC,CASSYQTGFGGYTF,TRBJ1-2,-,few,TRBV27,14
TGTGCCACCAGTGATTTTGGGACTAGCGGGGGCAATGAGCAGTTCTTC,CATSDFGTSGGNEQFF,TRBJ2-1,TRBD2,-,TRBV24-1,16
TGTGCCAGCAGCCCACCTTCCCTTCAAAACTATGGCTACACCTTC,CASSPPSLQNYGYTF,TRBJ1-2,-,-,TRBV7-9,15
TGTGCCAGCAGCCTGGGACTAGTTTCCGAGCAGTACTTC,CASSLGLVSEQYF,TRBJ2-7,TRBD2,many,TRBV28,13
TGCGCCAGCAGCGGTCCCCCCCAAAGCACAGATACGCAGTATTTT,CASSGPPQSTDTQYF,TRBJ2-3,-,-,TRBV5-1,15
TGTGCCATCACTTACATTCCGGGGACACGCGGCTACACCTTC,CAITYIPGTRGYTF,TRBJ1-2,-,-,TRBV10-3,14
TGTGCCAGCAGTGGGGCAGGGGAAGAGACCCAGTACTTC,CASSGAGEETQYF,TRBJ2-5,-,many,TRBV2,13
TGTGCCAGCGCAGTCGGGACTAGCGTTTACAATGAGCAGTTCTTC,CASAVGTSVYNEQFF,TRBJ2-1,TRBD2,-,TRBV4-2,15
TGCAGCGTTAAGGGGGGGCAGTCCTACGAGCAGTACTTC,CSVKGGQSYEQYF,TRBJ2-7,-,few,TRBV29-1,13
TGCAGTGCTCCGACAGGGACGCATTCACCCCTCCACTTT,CSAPTGTHSPLHF,TRBJ1-6,TRBD1,-,TRBV20-1,13
TGTGCCAGCAGCTTAAACCCACGGAACTATGGCTACACCTTC,CASSLNPRNYGYTF,TRBJ1-2,-,few,TRBV7-9,14
TGCGCCAGCAGCTATCGACAGGGGGCTTGGAATGAGCAGTTCTTC,CASSYRQGAWNEQFF,TRBJ2-1,TRBD1,-,TRBV5-1,15
TGTGCCAGCAGCCTCTTTGGCGAGCAGTACTTC,CASSLFGEQYF,TRBJ2-7,-,many,TRBV14,11
TGTGCCAGCAGCGAGACGCGGGGGGGCCTACGCACTGAGCAGTTCTTC,CASSETRGGLRTEQFF,TRBJ2-1,-,-,TRBV21-1,16
TGTGCCAAGAATACTAGCGGTGATTCCTACAATGAGCAGTTCTTC,CAKNTSGDSYNEQFF,TRBJ2-1,TRBD2,many,TRBV27,15
TGTGCCAGCAGTCCCGGACAGGGGAGCTCCTACGAGCAGTACTTC,CASSPGQGSSYEQYF,TRBJ2-7,TRBD1,many,TRBV27,15
TGTGCCAGCAGTTTTACGGGCCGCTCCTACGAGCAGTACTTC,CASSFTGRSYEQYF,TRBJ2-7,-,many,TRBV28,14
TGTGCCAGCAGCTTAGGAACCGATGAAGAGACCCAGTACTTC,CASSLGTDEETQYF,TRBJ2-5,-,-,TRBV13,14
TGTGCCTCGACTTATCGGACGGATAACTACGAGCAGTACTTC,CASTYRTDNYEQYF,TRBJ2-7,-,few,TRBV6-1,14
TGCGCCAGCAGCCAAGAGTTTAACCGGGCTTATGACATTCAGTACTTC,CASSQEFNRAYDIQYF,TRBJ2-4,-,many,TRBV4-3,16
TGCGCCAGCAGCTTGGCCTATTGGAATGAGCAGTTCTTC,CASSLAYWNEQFF,TRBJ2-1,-,few,TRBV5-1,13
TGCAGCGTTGAATACGGGCAAGGTGAAGCTTTCTTT,CSVEYGQGEAFF,TRBJ1-1,-,-,TRBV29-1,12
TGTGCCATCAGTGGGGGTATCAATCAGCCCCAGCATTTT,CAISGGINQPQHF,TRBJ1-5,-,few,TRBV10-3,13
TGTGCCATCCACGTTGGATCTTATGGCTACACCTTC,CAIHVGSYGYTF,TRBJ1-2,-,many,TRBV7-9,12
TGTGCCAGCAGCTTAGAGACTGGAAACACCATATATTTT,CASSLETGNTIYF,TRBJ1-3,-,few,TRBV7-2,13
TGTGCCAGCAGCCCCCAAACAGCAACTAATGAAAAACTGTTTTTT,CASSPQTATNEKLFF,TRBJ1-4,-,few,TRBV7-9,15
TGTGCCAGCAGCTTACGAGGAGCTCCGAACACTGAAGCTTTCTTT,CASSLRGAPNTEAFF,TRBJ1-1,-,-,TRBV7-8,15